This TCR beta chain is drawn from a study of blood T cell repertoires in COVID-19. Study context: COVID-19 samples, acute and convalescent, were from the United States, Italy and Spain. Nucleic acid was either cDNA or gDNA, and it came from T cells, B-cell-depleted T cells, or PBMCs.

The repertoire was sequenced with immunoSEQ multiplex PCR; TCRdb's copy has only in-frame clones and lacks some. This sample has approximately 180,000 clones; around nine tenths occur once, and the top ten carry around 12%. One Seattle source followed patients from active infection through their disease course. Specimen: peripheral blood. The source of this sequence is a woman between 70 and 85 years old with COVID-19, enrolled during active disease.

This CDR3 is CASSLGGQDTDTQYF. As DNA, the CDR3 is TGTGCCAGCAGCTTGGGAGGACAGGATACAGATACGCAGTATTTT. This chain links TRBV5-4 with TRBJ2-3, with 7 bases matching TRBD1. CDR1 and CDR2 (germline): SGHNT, YYREEE (reference sequence). CDR3 length: 15 residues. J gave up 3 bases and V 0 bases, and 4 bases lay outside the gene matches.